This T cell receptor beta chain was identified during a study of T-cell reconstitution after alpha-beta-depleted transplantation in children. Unique molecular identifiers featured in how the TCRbeta library was prepared. TCRdb ran MiXCR on the PCR reads and lists one entry per CDR3 protein. The data contain some 590,000 distinct CDR3 sequences, about 10% of them singletons. Germline-derived CDR1 and CDR2 are KGHSH and LQKENI. This CDR3 region has 14 residues. With V trimmed by 5 bases and J by 5 bases, 4 bases remained unmatched. Sequencing used PBMCs from the stem cell graft donor, obtained from the stem cell graft. This rearrangement joins TRBV18 to TRBJ2-1, with 9 bases matching TRBD1. This receptor was taken from a human donor who donated a stem cell graft to a child with acute myeloid leukemia. The CDR3 sequence is CASSGQGINNEQFF. The CDR3 DNA follows: TGTGCCAGCTCAGGACAGGGGATCAACAATGAGCAGTTCTTC.